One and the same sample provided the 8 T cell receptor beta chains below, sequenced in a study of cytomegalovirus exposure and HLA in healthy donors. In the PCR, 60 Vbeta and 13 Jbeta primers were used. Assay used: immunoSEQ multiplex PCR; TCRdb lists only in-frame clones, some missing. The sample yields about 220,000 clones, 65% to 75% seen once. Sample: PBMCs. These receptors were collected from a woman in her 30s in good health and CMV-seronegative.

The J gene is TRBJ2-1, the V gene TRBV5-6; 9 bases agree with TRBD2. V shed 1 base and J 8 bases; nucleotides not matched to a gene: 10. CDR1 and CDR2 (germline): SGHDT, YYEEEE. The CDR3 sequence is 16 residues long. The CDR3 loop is CASSLSGGGAIDEQFF. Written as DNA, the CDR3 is TGTGCCAGCAGCTTGAGTGGCGGGGGGGCCATAGATGAGCAGTTCTTC.

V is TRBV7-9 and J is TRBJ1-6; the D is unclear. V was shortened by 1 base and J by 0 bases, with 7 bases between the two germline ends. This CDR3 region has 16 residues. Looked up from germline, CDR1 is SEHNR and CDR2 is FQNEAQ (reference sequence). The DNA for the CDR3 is TGTGCCAGCAGCTTAGGGGCGAGCTCCTATAATTCACCCCTCCACTTT. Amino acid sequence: CASSLGASSYNSPLHF.

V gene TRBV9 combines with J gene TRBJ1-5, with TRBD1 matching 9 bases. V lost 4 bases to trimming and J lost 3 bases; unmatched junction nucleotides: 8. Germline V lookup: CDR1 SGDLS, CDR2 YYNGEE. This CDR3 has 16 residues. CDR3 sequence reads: CASSTKTGGNNQPQHF. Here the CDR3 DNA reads TGTGCCAGCAGCACAAAGACAGGGGGGAACAATCAGCCCCAGCATTTT.

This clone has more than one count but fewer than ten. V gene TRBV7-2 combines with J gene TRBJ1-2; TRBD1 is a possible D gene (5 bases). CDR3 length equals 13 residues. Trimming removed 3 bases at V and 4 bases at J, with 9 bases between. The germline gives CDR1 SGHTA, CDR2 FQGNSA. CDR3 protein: CASSLRGGYGYTF. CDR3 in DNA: TGTGCCAGCAGCTTGAGGGGAGGCTATGGCTACACCTTC. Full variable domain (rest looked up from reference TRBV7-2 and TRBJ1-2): GAGVSQSPSNKVTEKGKDVELRCDPISGHTALYWYRQSLGQGLEFLIYFQGNSAPDKSGLPSDRFSAERTGGSVSTLTIQRTQQEDSAVYLCASSLRGGYGYTFGSGTRLTVV.

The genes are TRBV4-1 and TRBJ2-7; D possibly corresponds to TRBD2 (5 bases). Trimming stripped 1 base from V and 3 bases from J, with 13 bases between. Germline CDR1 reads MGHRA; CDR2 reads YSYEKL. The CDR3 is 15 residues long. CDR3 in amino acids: CASSQGGGYSYEQYF. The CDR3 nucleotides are TGCGCCAGCAGCCAAGGTGGAGGTTATAGCTACGAGCAGTACTTC.

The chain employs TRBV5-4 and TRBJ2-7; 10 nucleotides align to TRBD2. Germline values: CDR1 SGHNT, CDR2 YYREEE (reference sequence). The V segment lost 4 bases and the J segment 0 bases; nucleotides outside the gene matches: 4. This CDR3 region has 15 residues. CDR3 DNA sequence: TGTGCCAGCAGCCCAGGACTAGCGGACTCCTACGAGCAGTACTTC. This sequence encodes CASSPGLADSYEQYF.

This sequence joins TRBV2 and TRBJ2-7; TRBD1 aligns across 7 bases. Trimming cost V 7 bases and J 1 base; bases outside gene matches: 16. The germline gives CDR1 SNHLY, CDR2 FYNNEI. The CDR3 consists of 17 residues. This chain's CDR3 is CASTETGNPMGSYEQYF. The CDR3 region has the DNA TGTGCCAGCACCGAGACAGGGAATCCTATGGGGTCCTACGAGCAGTACTTC.

The CDR3 region is CASSFWTVYNEQFF. CDR3 DNA: TGTGCCAGCAGCTTTTGGACAGTCTACAATGAGCAGTTCTTC. The rearrangement uses TRBV5-6 and TRBJ2-1; tentatively, D is TRBD1 (6 bases). The CDR3 consists of 14 residues. Trimming cost V 2 bases and J 3 bases, with 9 bases left between them. The V gene's germline CDR1 is SGHDT and CDR2 YYEEEE.